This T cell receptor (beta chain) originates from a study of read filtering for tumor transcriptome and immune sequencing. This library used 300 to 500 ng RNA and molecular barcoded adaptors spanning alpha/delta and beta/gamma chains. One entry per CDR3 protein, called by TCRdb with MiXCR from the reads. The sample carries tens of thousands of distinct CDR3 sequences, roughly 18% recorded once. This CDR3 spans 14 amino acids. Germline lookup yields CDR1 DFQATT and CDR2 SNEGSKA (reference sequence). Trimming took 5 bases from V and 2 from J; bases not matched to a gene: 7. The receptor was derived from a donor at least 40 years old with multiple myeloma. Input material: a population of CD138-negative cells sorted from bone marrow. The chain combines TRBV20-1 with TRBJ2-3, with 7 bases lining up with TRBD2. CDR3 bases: TGCAGTGCTCCCGGGACTACATCCACAGATACGCAGTATTTT. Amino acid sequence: CSAPGTTSTDTQYF.